A single sample is the source of the 26 T cell receptor beta chains below, sequenced in a study of beta chain features in type 1 diabetes listed by TCRdb under 2018. Preparation of the library involved the immunoSEQ multiplex PCR assay. The High Capacity cDNA Reverse Transcription Kit was used to reverse transcribe all of the isolated RNA, meaning that expressed TCRB transcripts were what got sequenced. The immuneACCESS repertoire file appears here via TCRdb, limited to in-frame rearrangements. These files lack a portion of the clones; in checked studies, under half of the deficit traces to unresolved V genes, and the cause of the others is not known. Recorded for this sample are around 300,000 clones; approximately 8% of them occurred a single time. In total, the top ten clones hold roughly 0.94% of the sample. The specimen was central memory CD4+ T cells from blood. These receptor sequences come from a woman between 18 and 30 years old in good health.

This clone has only a few counts. The V call is TRBV9, the J call TRBJ2-3; tentative D call: TRBD2 (6 bases). The CDR3 runs 16 residues. The V end lost 1 base, the J end lost 1 base, and 13 bases lay between the germline ends. Per the germline V gene, CDR1 is SGDLS and CDR2 is YYNGEE. CDR3 protein: CASSVSPSGGTDTQYF. The CDR3 bases are TGTGCCAGCAGCGTATCTCCTTCGGGAGGCACAGATACGCAGTATTTT.

The chain carries TRBV7-3 and TRBJ2-7; D unresolved. V dropped 5 bases and J dropped 2 bases, with 10 bases sitting between them. This CDR3 comprises 13 residues. Germline loops: CDR1 SGHTA, CDR2 FQGTGA. Here the CDR3 reads CASSRTTTYEQYV. The CDR3 nucleotides read TGTGCCAGCAGCCGGACGACGACCTACGAGCAGTACGTC.

This chain uses TRBV2 with TRBJ2-2; the match to TRBD2 covers 9 bases. After removal of 5 bases from V and 5 bases from J, the junction contained 0 bases not matched to a gene. CDR1 and CDR2 (germline): SNHLY, FYNNEI. This CDR3 is 13 amino acids long. The CDR3 loop reads CASSLAGTGELFF. The CDR3 nucleotides read TGTGCCAGCAGTCTAGCGGGGACCGGGGAGCTGTTTTTT.

The rearrangement links TRBV9 to TRBJ1-6; possibly TRBD1 for D (6 bases). The germline V and J ends were trimmed by 4 bases and 6 bases, with 14 bases remaining between them. Per germline, CDR1 SGDLS and CDR2 YYNGEE. The CDR3 loop spans 15 amino acids. CDR3 sequence reads: CASSPAGDGNSPLHF. The CDR3 DNA reads as TGTGCCAGCAGCCCAGCAGGGGATGGTAATTCACCCCTCCACTTT.

Notes on this clone: The junction departs from the called germline gene at one end, perhaps through a read error. V and J are TRBV7-2 and TRBJ2-1, with 9 positions matching TRBD2. Per the germline V gene, CDR1 is SGHTA and CDR2 is FQGNSA. This CDR3 has 15 residues. CDR3 amino acids: CASRLAGERYDEQFF. CDR3 bases: TGTGCCAGCAGGTTAGCGGGAGAGAGGTACGATGAGCAGTTCTTC.

V usage is TRBV6-5 and J usage is TRBJ2-7; 9 nucleotides line up with TRBD1. CDR3 length: 14 amino acids. Trimming removed 5 bases from V and 5 bases from J; junction bases left unmatched: 7. Germline-derived CDR1 and CDR2 are MNHEY and SVGAGI. CDR3 in amino acids: CASSDRDRADEQYF. The CDR3 DNA is TGTGCCAGCAGTGACCGGGACAGGGCCGACGAGCAGTACTTC.

This chain joins TRBV4-1 and TRBJ2-1, with TRBD2 as a possible D gene (6 bases). V was clipped by 0 bases and J by 5 bases, with 20 bases between them. CDR1 MGHRA and CDR2 YSYEKL come from the germline V gene. The CDR3 sequence is 18 residues long. The DNA for the CDR3 is TGCGCCAGCAGCCAAGACACAGTTTCGGCTAGCGTCAACAATGAGCAGTTCTTC. It translates to CASSQDTVSASVNNEQFF.

V usage is TRBV5-1 and J usage is TRBJ2-3; D gene unclear. Germline CDR1 reads SGHRS; CDR2 reads YFSETQ. V gave up 0 bases and J gave up 4 bases, with 3 bases separating them. The CDR3 is 12 amino acids. CDR3 amino acids: CASSLDADTQYF. The CDR3 DNA sequence: TGCGCCAGCAGCTTGGATGCAGATACGCAGTATTTT.

This clone was found a few times. An end of the junction differs from the germline gene, which may be a read error. The rearrangement joins TRBV12-5 to TRBJ2-3; either TRBD1 or TRBD2 may fit D (5 bases each). CDR3 length: 15 residues. Germline V gene data show CDR1 as LGHNT and CDR2 as FRNRAP. DNA of the CDR3: TGTGCTAGTGGATTGGGACGGCCAGGCGCAGATACGCAGTATTTT. The encoded protein is CASGLGRPGADTQYF.

The gene calls are TRBV14 and TRBJ1-2; TRBD1 agrees at 7 bases. V was pared by 4 bases and J by 5 bases, with 16 bases of the junction left unmatched. The germline V gene has CDR1 SGHDN and CDR2 FVKESK. The CDR3 totals 17 residues. The CDR3 DNA reads TGTGCCAGCAGCCCTCTAGGACAGGCAAAGGGGGCTTATGGCTACACCTTC. Protein sequence: CASSPLGQAKGAYGYTF. The entire variable domain, with the rest obtained from reference TRBV14 and TRBJ1-2, is as follows: EAGVTQFPSHSVIEKGQTVTLRCDPISGHDNLYWYRRVMGKEIKFLLHFVKESKQDESGMPNNRFLAERTGGTYSTLKVQPAELEDSGVYFCASSPLGQAKGAYGYTFGSGTRLTVV.

In its sample, this clone was seen a few times. The chain couples TRBV19 to TRBJ2-7, with no clear D. The CDR3 length is 14 residues. Germline-derived CDR1 and CDR2 are LNHDA and SQIVND (reference sequence). Trimming shortened V by 3 bases and J by 2 bases, and 11 bases separated the two germline ends. This CDR3 reads CASSIGNGPYEQYF. The CDR3 DNA reads as TGTGCCAGTAGTATTGGTAATGGCCCCTACGAGCAGTACTTC.

The chain couples TRBV2 to TRBJ1-2; TRBD1 agrees at 7 bases. The junction had 6 bases not matched to a gene; V was cut back by 6 bases and J by 2 bases. Germline-derived CDR1 and CDR2 are SNHLY and FYNNEI. The CDR3 has 14 amino acids. The CDR3 coding sequence is TGTGCCAGCAGAGGGGACAGTCACAACTATGGCTACACCTTC. Translated: CASRGDSHNYGYTF.

This clone was observed a few times. Other DNA sequences from this sample encode an identical CDR3 as well. The gene calls are TRBV9 and TRBJ1-6; 7 bases match TRBD1. The CDR3 spans 13 residues. CDR1 and CDR2 from the germline V gene are SGDLS and YYNGEE. J was trimmed by 10 bases and V by 3 bases; bases with no gene match: 4. Here the CDR3 DNA reads TGTGCCAGCAGCGGGACAGGAGGCTCACCCCTCCACTTT. It yields the protein CASSGTGGSPLHF.

The CDR3 loop reads CASSLGMLNTEAFF. CDR3 nucleotide sequence: TGTGCCAGCTCCCTTGGGATGTTGAACACTGAAGCTTTCTTT. The chain employs TRBV18 and TRBJ1-1; D not certain. V lost 6 bases, J lost 0 bases, and 11 bases lay in between. Germline CDR1 reads KGHSH; CDR2 reads LQKENI. This CDR3 comprises 14 residues.

The chain combines TRBV11-3 with TRBJ2-1; 7 bases match TRBD2. CDR1 is SGHNT and CDR2 is YENEEA in the germline V gene. CDR3 length: 15 amino acids. With V trimmed by 5 bases and J by 5 bases, 9 bases remained unmatched. In nucleotides, the CDR3 is TGTGCCAGCAGCCCAAGGAGGGCGGGGGACAATGAGCAGTTCTTC. This translates into CASSPRRAGDNEQFF.

This chain joins TRBV18 and TRBJ2-5; 10 nucleotides agree with TRBD2. The germline V gene encodes CDR1 KGHSH and CDR2 LQKENI. This CDR3 is 15 amino acids long. The junction had 4 bases not matched to a gene; V was cut back by 1 base and J by 5 bases. DNA for the CDR3: TGTGCCAGCTCACCACGCAAGCGGGAGGGGGAGACCCAGTACTTC. It codes for CASSPRKREGETQYF.

This clone has only a few counts. The V gene is TRBV29-1, the J gene TRBJ2-1; 7 bases are a match to TRBD1. Looked up from germline, CDR1 is SQVTM and CDR2 is ANQGSEA. J was trimmed by 6 bases and V by 4 bases; bases with no gene match: 0. This CDR3 spans 11 amino acids. CDR3: CSVGQGNEQFF. CDR3 sequence (DNA): TGCAGCGTTGGACAGGGCAATGAGCAGTTCTTC.

The chain has TRBV14 and TRBJ2-4; D is perhaps TRBD1 (5 bases). The CDR3 is made up of 16 amino acids. The germline CDR1 and CDR2 sequences are SGHDN and FVKESK. V was pared by 2 bases and J by 1 base, with 12 bases between. In DNA, the CDR3 is TGTGCCAGCAGCCAAACAAGGGGTCGGGCCAAAAACATTCAGTACTTC. It codes for CASSQTRGRAKNIQYF.

The chain is built from TRBV4-2 and TRBJ2-1; 9 bases align to TRBD2. There are 15 residues in the CDR3. Germline trimming cut 5 bases from V and 6 bases from J; bases unmatched to any gene: 8. Per the germline V gene, CDR1 is LGHNA and CDR2 is YNFKEQ. The CDR3 DNA sequence: TGTGCCAGCAGCTCTCAACCGGGACTAGCCAATGAGCAGTTCTTC. The encoded protein is CASSSQPGLANEQFF.

V usage is TRBV7-2 and J usage is TRBJ2-2; D is uncertain. Trimming pared 2 bases from V and 7 bases from J, leaving 8 bases between. Germline values: CDR1 SGHTA, CDR2 FQGNSA. This CDR3 is 13 amino acids long. This chain's CDR3 is CASSLPPSGELFF. The CDR3, as DNA: TGTGCCAGCAGCTTACCTCCCAGCGGGGAGCTGTTTTTT.

The table lists this clone with many counts. V and J are TRBV28 and TRBJ1-2, with 8 bases that match TRBD1. This CDR3 has 17 residues. V trimming: 4 bases; J trimming: 2 bases; junction bases outside the gene matches: 12. CDR1 is MDHEN and CDR2 is SYDVKM in the germline V gene. This CDR3 reads CASSSFPSGGDNYGYTF. The DNA for the CDR3 is TGTGCCAGCAGTTCATTCCCCTCAGGGGGCGACAACTATGGCTACACCTTC.

The chain carries TRBV29-1 and TRBJ2-1; D gene unclear. Looked up from germline, CDR1 is SQVTM and CDR2 is ANQGSEA. The CDR3 contains 12 residues. Trimming removed 3 bases from V and 7 bases from J, with 10 bases in between. The CDR3 DNA is TGCAGCGTTGATTTGGCCCGGAATGAGCAGTTCTTC. Its protein is CSVDLARNEQFF.

There are a few counts of this clone. V gene TRBV5-1 combines with J gene TRBJ2-3; 11 bases are a match to TRBD2. V shed 4 bases and J 2 bases; nucleotides not matched to a gene: 9. The length of the CDR3 is 17 residues. CDR1 is SGHRS, CDR2 YFSETQ, per germline. Here the CDR3 reads CASSVGGTSGLTDTQYF. Here the CDR3 DNA reads TGCGCCAGCAGCGTTGGCGGGACTAGCGGTCTCACAGATACGCAGTATTTT. The variable domain in full, completed from reference TRBV5-1 and TRBJ2-3, reads KAGVTQTPRYLIKTRGQQVTLSCSPISGHRSVSWYQQTPGQGLQFLFEYFSETQRNKGNFPGRFSGRQFSNSRSEMNVSTLELGDSALYLCASSVGGTSGLTDTQYFGPGTRLTVL.

V is TRBV30 and J is TRBJ2-5, with TRBD2 matching over 8 bases. With V trimmed by 2 bases and J by 2 bases, 4 bases remained unmatched. The germline V gene encodes CDR1 GTSNPN and CDR2 SVGIG (reference sequence). CDR3 size: 14 residues. CDR3 DNA sequence: TGTGCCTGGAGTTCTAGCGGGTTGCAAGAGACCCAGTACTTC. Its translation: CAWSSSGLQETQYF.

This clone was recorded at least ten times. CDR3 DNA: TGTGCCAGTAGTAGCGCCGGGACTAGGAACGATGAGCAGTTCTTC. Its translation is CASSSAGTRNDEQFF. The V and J genes are TRBV19 and TRBJ2-1; 8 bases line up with TRBD2. V was clipped by 4 bases and J by 8 bases; unmatched bases: 10. This CDR3 region has 15 residues. CDR1 and CDR2 (germline): LNHDA, SQIVND (reference sequence).

This clone was observed many times. V is TRBV9 and J is TRBJ2-2, with 7 positions matching TRBD1. The CDR3 spans 16 residues. Losses at the gene ends were 6 bases for V and 5 bases for J; bases not matched to a gene: 13. In germline, CDR1 is SGDLS, CDR2 YYNGEE. The CDR3 nucleotides are TGTGCCAGCAATCCATTTACAGGGGCTGGGACCGGGGAGCTGTTTTTT. Its translation is CASNPFTGAGTGELFF.